This paragraph covers one TCR beta chain sequence. Its specificity is unknown. This CDR3 region has 11 residues. V was clipped by 0 bases and J by 8 bases, with 5 bases between them. Germline values: CDR1 GTSNPN, CDR2 SVGIG (reference sequence). This sample stems from a study of cytomegalovirus exposure and HLA in healthy donors. General study findings and limits: An assumption of roughly uniform sequencing depth across donors underlay the presence/absence analyses.

Both 60 Vbeta primers and 13 Jbeta primers went into the PCR. Assay: immunoSEQ multiplex PCR; the TCRdb copy retains only in-frame clones and omits some. The table lists around 130,000 clones, around 82% of them singletons. The rearrangement joins TRBV30 to TRBJ2-1, with D hard to call. Material for sequencing was PBMCs. The receptor comes from a boy aged 10-17 years in good health and CMV-seronegative. In nucleotides, the CDR3 is TGTGCCTGGAGTGTCTTGTATGAGCAGTTCTTC. This encodes CAWSVLYEQFF.